The clone carrying this T cell receptor beta chain was detected a few times. What it recognizes is unknown. Germline loops: CDR1 SQVTM, CDR2 ANQGSEA. Unmatched junction bases numbered 10, after V lost 7 bases and J lost 4 bases. The CDR3 spans 14 residues. The authors incorporated unique molecular identifiers into the TCR beta cDNA libraries. Input populations of roughly 0.85 to 11 million T cells gave rise to 500,000 or so cDNA molecules. TCRdb re-called the PCR reads with MiXCR, one entry per CDR3 protein. This table has approximately 770,000 distinct CDR3 sequences, 46% appearing once. These data come from a study of post-analysis software for immune sequencing data. Study-level information: Recorded disease courses covered relapsing-remitting, secondary progressive and progressive-relapsing multiple sclerosis. Some patients had no subtype annotation. Study findings and constraints: Controls had lower frequencies than patients of 4 or 5 TRBV segments, which included TRBV5-6, TRBV5-1 and TRBV20-1. Diversity measured as normalized Chao1 was significantly lower in multiple sclerosis patients than in controls.

The receptor was derived from a girl between 10 and 17 years old with multiple sclerosis. The chain combines TRBV29-1 with TRBJ2-5; TRBD2 matches 9 bases. Sequenced: blood. The DNA for the CDR3 is TGCAGCGGGGGCGGGAGGGCGGTCGGAGAGACCCAGTACTTC. Translation gives CSGGGRAVGETQYF.